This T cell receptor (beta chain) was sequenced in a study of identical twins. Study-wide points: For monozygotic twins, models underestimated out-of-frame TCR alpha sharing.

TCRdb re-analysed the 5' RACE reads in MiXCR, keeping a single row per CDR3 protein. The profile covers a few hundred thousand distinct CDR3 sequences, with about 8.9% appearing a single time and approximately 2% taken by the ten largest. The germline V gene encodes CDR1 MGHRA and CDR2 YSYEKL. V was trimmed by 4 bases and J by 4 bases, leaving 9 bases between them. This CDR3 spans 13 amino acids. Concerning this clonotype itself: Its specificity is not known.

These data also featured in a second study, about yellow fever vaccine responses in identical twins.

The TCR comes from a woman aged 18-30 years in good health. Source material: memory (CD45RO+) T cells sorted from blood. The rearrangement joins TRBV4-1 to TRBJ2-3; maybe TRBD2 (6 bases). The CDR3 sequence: CASSLPGADTQYF. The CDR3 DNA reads TGCGCCAGCAGCCTCCCGGGGGCAGATACGCAGTATTTT.